This TCR beta chain was identified in a study of cytomegalovirus exposure and HLA in healthy donors. Study in general: Tens of millions of unique TCRs, all from HLA-typed donors, were included in an early release of the data. Study-wide results and caveats: The sole available immune exposure information was CMV serostatus. In a later analysis, several top co-occurrence clusters appeared linked to parvovirus B19, influenza, CMV and Epstein-Barr virus. Confirmation was obtained in vitro that a few CMV-associated chains are specific for CMV antigens.

A word on this clone: Its antigen is still unknown.

PCR involved 60 Vbeta and 13 Jbeta primers. TCRdb's table, derived via immunoSEQ multiplex PCR, lists solely in-frame clones and lacks some. The sample holds fewer than 150,000 clones, 74% seen once. The TCR sequence derives from a woman between 50 and 59 years old in good health and CMV-seropositive. Sequencing input: PBMCs.

CDR3 DNA sequence: TGTGCCAGCAAGAGACAGGGATCAACCTACGAGCAGTACTTC. This encodes CASKRQGSTYEQYF. The rearrangement joins TRBV2 to TRBJ2-7, with 7 bases fitting TRBD1. The ends lost 7 bases at V and 2 bases at J; junction bases unmatched: 8. This CDR3 has 14 amino acids. CDR1 and CDR2 from the germline V gene are SNHLY and FYNNEI.